This T cell receptor (beta chain) emerged from a study of blood T cell repertoires in COVID-19. Study-wide context: T cells, B-cell-depleted T cells, or PBMCs provided the cDNA or gDNA that served as material.

This clone was found once. Clones were read by immunoSEQ multiplex PCR, and TCRdb kept only the in-frame ones, dropping some. In the table there are about 280,000 clones, 88% of which are singletons. This receptor was identified in a man aged 18 to 29 with active or convalescent COVID-19. Source material: peripheral blood.

The CDR3, as DNA: TGTGCCAGCAGCTACAGAAGAGCCTACGAGCAGTACTTC. Translated: CASSYRRAYEQYF. The V call is TRBV7-3, the J call TRBJ2-7; D unclear. This CDR3 region has 13 residues. Trimming removed 4 bases from V and 2 bases from J, with 9 bases in between. Germline V gene sequence: CDR1 SGHTA, CDR2 FQGTGA.